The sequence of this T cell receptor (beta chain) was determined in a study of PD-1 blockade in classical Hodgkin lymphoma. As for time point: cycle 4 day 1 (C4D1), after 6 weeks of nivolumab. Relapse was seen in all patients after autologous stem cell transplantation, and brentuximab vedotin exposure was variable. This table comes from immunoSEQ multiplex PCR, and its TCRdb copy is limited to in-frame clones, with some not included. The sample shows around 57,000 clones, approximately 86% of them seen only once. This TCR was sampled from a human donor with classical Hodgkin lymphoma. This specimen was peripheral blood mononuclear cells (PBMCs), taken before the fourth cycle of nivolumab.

CDR3 residues: CASSRTSSEQYF. The CDR3, as DNA: TGCGCCAGCAGCCGGACTAGCTCCGAGCAGTACTTC. The chain employs TRBV5-1 and TRBJ2-7; 8 nucleotides agree with TRBD2. The germline V gene encodes CDR1 SGHRS and CDR2 YFSETQ. The CDR3 runs to 12 residues. With 4 bases clipped from V and 6 bases from J, the junction kept 3 bases outside the gene matches.